These T cell receptor beta chains were read from a single sample in a study of blood T cell repertoires in COVID-19. Sequencing used immunoSEQ multiplex PCR; TCRdb keeps in-frame clones, though not all of them. The repertoire holds 300,000 to 450,000 clones, with around 87% as singletons. Sequencing input: peripheral blood. All receptors come from a woman aged 55-69 years with COVID-19, enrolled during active disease. CDR3s include the opening cysteine and the closing phenylalanine or tryptophan. The D gene is left open where the match is weak. Some rows mark clone size as missing; the rest say once, few, many or name a class of expanded clone.

V gene	J gene	clone size	D gene	CDR3 DNA	CDR3 protein
TRBV5-4	TRBJ1-2	NA	NA	TGTGCCAGCAGCACCGTTCGGGACTATGGCTACACCTTC	CASSTVRDYGYTF
TRBV29-1	TRBJ1-1	NA	NA	TGCAGCGTTGCAGCAGGGTCCACTGAAGCTTTCTTT	CSVAAGSTEAFF
TRBV4-1	TRBJ2-7	NA	TRBD1	TGCGCCAGCAGCCAGGGGACAGAGTACGAGCAGTACTTC	CASSQGTEYEQYF
TRBV21-1	TRBJ2-2	NA	NA	TGTGCCAGCAGCTCATCTACAGGGATTTTCTTGAACACCGGGGAGCTGTTTTTT	CASSSSTGIFLNTGELFF
TRBV4-1	TRBJ2-3	NA	NA	TGCGCCAGCAGCCAAGAAAAAAGCGGTTGGCGAGATACGCAGTATTTT	CASSQEKSGWRDTQYF
TRBV12-3/TRBV12-4	TRBJ2-1	NA	TRBD1	TGTGCCAGCAGCGTCACAGGGGGGCAGTTCTTC	CASSVTGGQFF
TRBV14	TRBJ2-7	NA	TRBD1	TGTGCCAGCAGCCGGGGACAGTCGGTCGCCTACGAGCAGTACTTC	CASSRGQSVAYEQYF
TRBV11-3	TRBJ2-1	NA	TRBD2	TGTGCCAGCAGCGCGACTAGCGGGGGAGGTTTGAATGAGCAGTTCTTC	CASSATSGGGLNEQFF
TRBV27	TRBJ1-6	NA	TRBD1	TGTGCCAGCAGAAAAACAGCCGGGACAGGGTATAATTCACCCCTCCACTTT	CASRKTAGTGYNSPLHF
TRBV29-1	TRBJ1-2	NA	TRBD1	TGCAGCGGAAAACCGTCAGGGGGAGGCTACACCTTC	CSGKPSGGGYTF
TRBV7-2	TRBJ2-7	NA	TRBD2	TGTGCCAGCAGCCCTACTAGCGGCCCCTACGAGCAGTACTTC	CASSPTSGPYEQYF
TRBV7-9	TRBJ2-5	NA	TRBD2	TGTGCCAGCAGCTTTAATAGCGGGGGGGAGACCCAGTACTTC	CASSFNSGGETQYF
TRBV30	TRBJ2-2	NA	TRBD2	TGTGCCTGGAGTTTAGTGCGGGGGGGAAAAACCGGGGAGCTGTTTTTT	CAWSLVRGGKTGELFF
TRBV4-2	TRBJ1-3	NA	NA	TGTGCCAGCAGCTCAAACTCCCTCTCTGGAAACACCATATATTTT	CASSSNSLSGNTIYF
TRBV5-4	TRBJ2-1	NA	NA	TGTGCCAGCAGCCCGACGAGCGGGCTATACAATGAGCAGTTCTTC	CASSPTSGLYNEQFF
TRBV3-1/TRBV3-2	TRBJ1-4	NA	NA	TGTGCCAGCCGGGGGTACGGTAATGAAAAACTGTTTTTT	CASRGYGNEKLFF
TRBV3-1/TRBV3-2	TRBJ1-5	NA	NA	TGTGCCAGCAGCCAAAACGACATGCAGCCCCAGCATTTT	CASSQNDMQPQHF
TRBV2	TRBJ1-1	NA	NA	TGTGCCAGCACGGGGGACCGGGGTGAAGCTTTCTTT	CASTGDRGEAFF
TRBV6-6	TRBJ1-1	NA	TRBD1	TGTGCCAGCACCCAACCCAGGGGGTCGGGGGACACTGAAGCTTTCTTT	CASTQPRGSGDTEAFF
TRBV5-1	TRBJ2-7	NA	NA	TGCGCCAGCAGCTTGGCCCACCCAGGAAGCTACGAGCAGTACTTC	CASSLAHPGSYEQYF
TRBV4-2	TRBJ1-2	NA	NA	TGTGCCAGCAGCCAAGATGAGCGACCCTATGGCTACACCTTC	CASSQDERPYGYTF
TRBV7-2	TRBJ1-2	once	TRBD1	TGTGCCAGCAGACAACATCAGGGGGCGAATGGCTACACCTTC	CASRQHQGANGYTF
TRBV5-5	TRBJ2-1	NA	TRBD2	TGTGCCAGCAGCGGGAGGGTGAATGAGCAGTTCTTC	CASSGRVNEQFF
TRBV14	TRBJ1-2	few	NA	TGTGCCAGCAGCCAGACAGTTAACTATGGCTACACCTTC	CASSQTVNYGYTF
TRBV4-1	TRBJ1-5	NA	NA	TGCGCCAGCAGCCAACCGCGGTCGGTTTATAGCAATCAGCCCCAGCATTTT	CASSQPRSVYSNQPQHF
TRBV6-4	TRBJ2-1	NA	NA	TGTGCCAGCAGTGACAGGGGTTCTACGGATGAGCAGTTCTTC	CASSDRGSTDEQFF